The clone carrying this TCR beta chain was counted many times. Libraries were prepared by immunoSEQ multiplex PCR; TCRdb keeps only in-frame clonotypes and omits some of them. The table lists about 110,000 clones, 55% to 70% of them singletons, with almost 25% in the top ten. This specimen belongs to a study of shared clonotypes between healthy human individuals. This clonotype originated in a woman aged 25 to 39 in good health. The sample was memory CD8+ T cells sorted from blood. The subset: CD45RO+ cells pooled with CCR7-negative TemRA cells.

This CDR3 is CSVAPTQPNTEAFF. In DNA, the CDR3 is TGCAGCGTTGCCCCCACTCAACCGAACACTGAAGCTTTCTTT. The chain is built from TRBV29-1 and TRBJ1-1; D unresolved. The V and J ends lost 4 bases and 1 base respectively, with 13 bases between them. The CDR3 is 14 residues long. Germline values: CDR1 SQVTM, CDR2 ANQGSEA. The entire variable domain, with the rest obtained from reference TRBV29-1 and TRBJ1-1, is as follows: SAVISQKPSRDICQRGTSLTIQCQVDSQVTMMFWYRQQPGQSLTLIATANQGSEATYESGFVIDKFPISRPNLTFSTLTVSNMSPEDSSIYLCSVAPTQPNTEAFFGQGTRLTVV.